This T cell receptor (beta chain) derives from a study of CD8 T cells in Susac syndrome (dated by TCRdb to the late 2010s). Looking at the study overall: Repertoire sequencing was used to test whether CD8+ T cell activation and differentiation in Susac syndrome was antigen driven.

CDR1 MNHEY and CDR2 SMNVEV were looked up in the germline V gene (reference sequence). The V and J ends are trimmed by 10 bases and 0 bases, leaving 18 bases between them. Spanning cysteine to phenylalanine, the CDR3 consists of 15 amino acids. The only DNA kept is the CDR3, 45 bases in frame from the first base. RNA was extracted with the RNeasy kit and roughly 0.45 to 1 ug was reverse transcribed using random hexamers. The immunoSEQ multiplex PCR assay, which covers 54 Vbeta and 13 Jbeta segments, was used to amplify TCR beta CDR3 regions. PCR amplification bias was corrected by using a synthetic template baseline for primer optimization and computational correction. Per the authors' processing: Only productive sequences were kept, with reads annotated to V, D and J genes according to IMGT and analyzed in immunoSEQ Analyzer. Clonality was calculated as one minus the Shannon entropy normalized by log2 of the number of productive unique sequences. For each patient and control, public and private clones were evaluated among the 100 most prevalent clones. Clones were defined as Susac-specific if absent from the healthy and MS cohorts, from over a thousand published viral clones and from other ImmuneACCESS disease sequences. The public reads were quality trimmed at Q25 with fastp and then assembled into clones with MiXCR by TCRdb, keeping productive beta chains. Rows matching on CDR3 protein sequence are summarized as one entry with the most common DNA and genes. The V and J calls come from TCRdb's annotation, not from the publication. The sample records just over 300,000 distinct CDR3 sequences, about 90% of which are singletons. Together, the top ten hold over 0.05% of the sample.

Note on this clonotype: Its antigen is still unknown. Base qualities are not at hand, and no much larger clone is one base apart.

High-throughput TCR beta sequencing profiled peripheral blood CD8+ and CD4+ T cells from healthy donors, Susac syndrome patients and multiple sclerosis patients. Multiple sclerosis controls were treatment-naive patients with stable or active relapsing-remitting disease fulfilling revised McDonald criteria. CD8+ TEMRA cells were enriched by FACS, while bulk CD8+ and CD4+ T cells were purified by magnetic negative isolation. Blood was collected in EDTA tubes and processed within 24 hours, with PBMCs isolated through density gradient centrifugation. PBMCs destined for TCR sequencing were cryopreserved in liquid nitrogen and later thawed in a 37 °C water bath. The sorted or isolated CD4+, CD8+ and CD8+ TEMRA cells had a purity of 90% or higher. Results and caveats for the whole study, not just this receptor: The TCR sequencing and HLA analysis was acknowledged to have included a relatively small number of individuals.

This TCR was sampled from a human donor with multiple sclerosis. This chain is built from TRBV27 and TRBJ2-5, with the D gene uncertain. Material for sequencing was CD4+ T cells from PBMCs. In nucleotide form, the sequence is TGTGCCAAGTTTAGTCCCGATTGGTACCAAGAGACCCAGTACTTC. Translation gives CAKFSPDWYQETQYF.